This T cell receptor beta chain was captured by sequencing in a study of T cells in narcolepsy. Using immunoSEQ multiplex PCR, the repertoire was profiled, and TCRdb retains in-frame clones only, with some absent. The table has about 32,000 clones, 79% seen once. This sequence was found in a human donor in good health. Sequencing was carried out using memory (CD45RA-) CD4+ T cells from blood.

The CDR3 reads CASRTRGEETQYF. CDR3 in DNA: TGTGCCAGCCGAACCCGGGGGGAAGAGACCCAGTACTTC. This chain uses TRBV5-4 with TRBJ2-5, with 7 bases that match TRBD2. The CDR3 totals 13 residues. Per germline, CDR1 SGHNT and CDR2 YYREEE (reference sequence). J lost 3 bases, V lost 7 bases, and 6 bases had no gene match.